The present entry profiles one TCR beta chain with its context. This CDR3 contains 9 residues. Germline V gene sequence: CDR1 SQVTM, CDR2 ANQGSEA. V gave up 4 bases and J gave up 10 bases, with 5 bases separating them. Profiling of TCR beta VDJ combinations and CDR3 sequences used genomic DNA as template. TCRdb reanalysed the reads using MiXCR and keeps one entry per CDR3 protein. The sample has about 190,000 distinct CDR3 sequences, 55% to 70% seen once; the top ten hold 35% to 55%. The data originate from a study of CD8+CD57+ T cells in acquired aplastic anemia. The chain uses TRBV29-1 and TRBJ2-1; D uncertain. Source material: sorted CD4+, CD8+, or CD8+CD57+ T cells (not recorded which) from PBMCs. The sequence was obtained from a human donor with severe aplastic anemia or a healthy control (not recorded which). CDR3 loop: CSVVGEQFF. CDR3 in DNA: TGCAGCGTTGTCGGAGAGCAGTTCTTC.